The clone carrying this T cell receptor beta chain has more than one count but fewer than ten. The target antigen is unknown. These data are taken from a study of identical twins. V was cut by 6 bases and J by 9 bases, with 18 bases left in between. CDR3 length equals 14 residues. Study outcomes and limitations: Out-of-frame alpha sequences common to twins were enriched for low generation probability.

TCRdb re-called the 5' RACE reads with MiXCR, one entry per CDR3 protein. The sample contains 500,000 to 600,000 distinct CDR3 sequences, approximately 22% of which appear only once. The same sample was also studied in work on T cells expressing NK-cell markers.

The chain joins TRBV12-3 or TRBV12-4 to TRBJ2-1; D is unresolved. Sequenced: CD4+ T cells sorted from blood. The receptor was isolated from a woman between 18 and 29 years old in good health. The CDR3 reads CASRKTTLGFEQFF. In DNA form, the CDR3 reads TGTGCCAGCAGGAAAACTACTCTGGGGTTTGAGCAGTTCTTC.